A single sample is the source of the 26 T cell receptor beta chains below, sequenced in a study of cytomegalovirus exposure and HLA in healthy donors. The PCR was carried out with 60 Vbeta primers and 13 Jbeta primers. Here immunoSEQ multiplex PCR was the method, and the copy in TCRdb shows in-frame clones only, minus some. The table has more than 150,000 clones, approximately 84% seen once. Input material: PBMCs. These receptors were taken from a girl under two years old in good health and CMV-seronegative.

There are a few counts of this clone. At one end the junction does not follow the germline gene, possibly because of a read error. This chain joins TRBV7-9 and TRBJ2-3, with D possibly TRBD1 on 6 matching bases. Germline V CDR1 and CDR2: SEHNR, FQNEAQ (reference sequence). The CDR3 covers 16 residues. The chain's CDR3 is CSSSSTLGGHTDTQYF. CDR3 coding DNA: TGTTCCAGCAGCTCAACCCTTGGGGGACACACAGATACGCAGTATTTT.

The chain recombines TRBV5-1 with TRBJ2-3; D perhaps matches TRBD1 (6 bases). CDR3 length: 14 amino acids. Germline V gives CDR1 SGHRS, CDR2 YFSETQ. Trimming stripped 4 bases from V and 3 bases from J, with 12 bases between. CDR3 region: CASSEDRSTDTQYF. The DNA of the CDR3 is TGCGCCAGCAGCGAAGACAGGTCTACAGATACGCAGTATTTT.

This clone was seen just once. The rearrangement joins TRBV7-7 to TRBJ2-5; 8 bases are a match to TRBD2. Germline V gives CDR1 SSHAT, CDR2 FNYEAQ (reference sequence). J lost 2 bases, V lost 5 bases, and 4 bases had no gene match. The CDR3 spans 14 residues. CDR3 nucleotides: TGTGCCAGCAGCCCCATAGCGGGACAAGAGACCCAGTACTTC. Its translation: CASSPIAGQETQYF.

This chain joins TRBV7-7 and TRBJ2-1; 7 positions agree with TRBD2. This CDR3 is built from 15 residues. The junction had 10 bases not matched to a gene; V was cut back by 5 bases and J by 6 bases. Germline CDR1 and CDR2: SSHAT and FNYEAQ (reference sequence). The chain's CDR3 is CASSISGVKGNEQFF. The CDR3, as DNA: TGTGCCAGCAGCATCAGCGGGGTTAAAGGCAATGAGCAGTTCTTC.

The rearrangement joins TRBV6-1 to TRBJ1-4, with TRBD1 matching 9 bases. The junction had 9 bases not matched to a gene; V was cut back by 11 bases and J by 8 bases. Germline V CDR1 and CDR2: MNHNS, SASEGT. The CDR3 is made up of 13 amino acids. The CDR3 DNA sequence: TGTGCCGCCTGGGACAGGGTAAAAGAAAAACTGTTTTTT. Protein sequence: CAAWDRVKEKLFF.

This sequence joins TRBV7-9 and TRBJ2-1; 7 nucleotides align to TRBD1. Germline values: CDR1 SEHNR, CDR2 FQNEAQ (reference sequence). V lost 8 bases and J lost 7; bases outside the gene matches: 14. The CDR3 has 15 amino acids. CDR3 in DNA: TGTGCCAGCCCCAAAGACAGGGTGATGTGGAATGAGCAGTTCTTC. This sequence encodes CASPKDRVMWNEQFF.

This CDR3 is CASSLGQGTNSPLHF. DNA for the CDR3: TGTGCCAGCAGCTTGGGACAGGGGACGAATTCACCCCTCCACTTT. V usage is TRBV5-4 and J usage is TRBJ1-6; 8 bases line up with TRBD1. Germline CDR1 SGHNT, CDR2 YYREEE (reference sequence). CDR3 length: 15 amino acids. V shed 0 bases and J 7 bases; nucleotides not matched to a gene: 3.

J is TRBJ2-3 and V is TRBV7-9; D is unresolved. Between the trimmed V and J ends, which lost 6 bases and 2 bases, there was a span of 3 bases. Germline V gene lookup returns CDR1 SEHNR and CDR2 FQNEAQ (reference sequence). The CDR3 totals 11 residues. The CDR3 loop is CASSNTDTQYF. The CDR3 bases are TGTGCCAGCAGTAACACAGATACGCAGTATTTT.

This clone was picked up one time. As DNA, the CDR3 is TGTGCTAGTGGAAATGGAGGTCAGGCGGGCTACACCTTC. Its translation: CASGNGGQAGYTF. The gene calls are TRBV12-5 and TRBJ1-2, with D hard to call. V was pared by 6 bases and J by 8 bases, with 16 bases between. Germline CDR1 is LGHNT and CDR2 is FRNRAP. This CDR3 is 13 amino acids long.

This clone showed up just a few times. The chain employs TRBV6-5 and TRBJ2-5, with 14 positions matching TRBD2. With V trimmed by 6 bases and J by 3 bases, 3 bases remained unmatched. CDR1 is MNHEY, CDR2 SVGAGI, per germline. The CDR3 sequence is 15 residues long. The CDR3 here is CASSQTSGGEETQYF. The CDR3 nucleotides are TGTGCCAGCAGCCAGACTAGCGGGGGGGAAGAGACCCAGTACTTC.

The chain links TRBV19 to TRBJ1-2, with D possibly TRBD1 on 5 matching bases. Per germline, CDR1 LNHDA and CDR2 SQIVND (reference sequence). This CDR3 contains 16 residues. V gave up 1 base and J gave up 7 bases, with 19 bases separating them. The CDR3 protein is CASSIVGRVFVRGYTF. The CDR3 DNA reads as TGTGCCAGTAGTATAGTCGGCAGGGTGTTTGTTCGTGGCTACACCTTC.

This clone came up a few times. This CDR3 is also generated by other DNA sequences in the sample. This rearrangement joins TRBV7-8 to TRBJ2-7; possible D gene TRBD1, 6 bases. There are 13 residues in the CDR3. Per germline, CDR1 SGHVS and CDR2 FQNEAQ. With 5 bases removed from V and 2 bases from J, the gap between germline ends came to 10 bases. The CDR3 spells CASSIRGTYEQYF. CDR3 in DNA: TGTGCCAGCAGCATCAGGGGAACCTACGAGCAGTACTTC.

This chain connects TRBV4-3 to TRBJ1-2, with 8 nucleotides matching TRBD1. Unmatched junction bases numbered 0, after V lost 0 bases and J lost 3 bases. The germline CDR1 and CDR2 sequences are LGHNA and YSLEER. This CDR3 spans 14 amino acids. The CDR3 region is CASSQETGDYGYTF. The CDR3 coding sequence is TGCGCCAGCAGCCAAGAGACAGGGGACTATGGCTACACCTTC.

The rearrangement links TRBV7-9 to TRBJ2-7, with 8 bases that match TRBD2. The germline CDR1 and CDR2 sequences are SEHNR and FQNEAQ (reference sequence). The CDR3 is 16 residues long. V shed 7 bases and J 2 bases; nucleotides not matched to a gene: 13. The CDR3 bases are TGTGCCAGCACAAAAACGGGGGGGCCGTTCCCCTACGAGCAGTACTTC. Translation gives CASTKTGGPFPYEQYF.

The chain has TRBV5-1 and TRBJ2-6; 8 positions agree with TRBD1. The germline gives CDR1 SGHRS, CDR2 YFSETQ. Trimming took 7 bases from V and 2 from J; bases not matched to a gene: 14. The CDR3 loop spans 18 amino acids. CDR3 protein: CASFSLGDRGTGANVLTF. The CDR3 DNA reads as TGCGCCAGCTTCAGCTTAGGAGACAGGGGAACTGGGGCCAACGTCCTGACTTTC.

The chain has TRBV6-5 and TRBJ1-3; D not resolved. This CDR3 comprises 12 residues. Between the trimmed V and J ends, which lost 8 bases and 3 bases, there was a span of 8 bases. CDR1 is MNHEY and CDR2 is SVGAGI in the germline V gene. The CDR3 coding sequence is TGTGCCAGCTTCGGTTATGGAAACACCATATATTTT. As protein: CASFGYGNTIYF.

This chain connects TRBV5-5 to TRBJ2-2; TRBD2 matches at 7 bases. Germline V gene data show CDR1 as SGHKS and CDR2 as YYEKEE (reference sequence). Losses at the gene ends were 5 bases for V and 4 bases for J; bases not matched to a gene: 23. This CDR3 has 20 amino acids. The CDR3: CASSPPPGLLRTLATGELFF. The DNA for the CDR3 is TGTGCCAGCAGTCCCCCGCCGGGACTACTACGAACGTTAGCCACCGGGGAGCTGTTTTTT.

The CDR3 reads CASRLIAGETGELFF. CDR3 DNA sequence: TGCGCCAGCAGACTGATAGCGGGAGAAACCGGGGAGCTGTTTTTT. The rearrangement joins TRBV5-1 to TRBJ2-2; 9 bases are a match to TRBD2. Germline assignment: CDR1 SGHRS and CDR2 YFSETQ. J gave up 5 bases and V 5 bases, and 7 bases lay outside the gene matches. This CDR3 has 15 amino acids.

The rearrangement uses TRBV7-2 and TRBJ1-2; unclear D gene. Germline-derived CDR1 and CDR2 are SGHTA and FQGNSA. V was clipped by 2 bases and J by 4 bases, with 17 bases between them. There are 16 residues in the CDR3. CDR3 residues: CASSLLLKATIYGYTF. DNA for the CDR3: TGTGCCAGCAGCTTACTTCTCAAGGCAACTATCTATGGCTACACCTTC. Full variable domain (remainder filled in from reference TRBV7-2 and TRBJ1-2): GAGVSQSPSNKVTEKGKDVELRCDPISGHTALYWYRQSLGQGLEFLIYFQGNSAPDKSGLPSDRFSAERTGGSVSTLTIQRTQQEDSAVYLCASSLLLKATIYGYTFGSGTRLTVV.

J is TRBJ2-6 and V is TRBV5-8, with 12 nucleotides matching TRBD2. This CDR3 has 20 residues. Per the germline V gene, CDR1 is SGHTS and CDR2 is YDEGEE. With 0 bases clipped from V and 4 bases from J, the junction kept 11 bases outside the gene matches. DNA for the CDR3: TGTGCCAGCAGCTTGGATTATTCTAGCGGGAGGGTATCCGGGGCCAACGTCCTGACTTTC. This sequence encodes CASSLDYSSGRVSGANVLTF.

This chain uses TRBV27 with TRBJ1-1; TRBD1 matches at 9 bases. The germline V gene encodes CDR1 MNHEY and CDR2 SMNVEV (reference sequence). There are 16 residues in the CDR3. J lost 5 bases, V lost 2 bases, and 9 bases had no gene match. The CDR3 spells CASSLGTGTGKTEAFF. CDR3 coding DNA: TGTGCCAGCAGTTTAGGGACCGGGACAGGGAAGACTGAAGCTTTCTTT.

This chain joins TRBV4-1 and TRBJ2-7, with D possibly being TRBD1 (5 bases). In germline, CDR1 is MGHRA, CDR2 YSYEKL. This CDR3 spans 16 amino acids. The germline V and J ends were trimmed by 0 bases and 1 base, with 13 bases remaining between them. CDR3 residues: CASSQDLGHTSYEQYF. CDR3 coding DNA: TGCGCCAGCAGCCAAGACCTAGGACATACGTCCTACGAGCAGTACTTC.

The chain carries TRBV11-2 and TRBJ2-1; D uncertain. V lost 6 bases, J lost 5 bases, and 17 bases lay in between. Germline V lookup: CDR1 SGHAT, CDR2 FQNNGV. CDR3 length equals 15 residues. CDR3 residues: CASSKEPHLDNEQFF. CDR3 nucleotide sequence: TGTGCCAGCAGTAAAGAGCCCCACCTTGACAATGAGCAGTTCTTC.

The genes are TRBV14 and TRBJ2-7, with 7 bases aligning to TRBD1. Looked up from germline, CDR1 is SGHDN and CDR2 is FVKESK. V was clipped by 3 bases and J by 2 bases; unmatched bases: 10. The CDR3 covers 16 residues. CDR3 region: CASSHSTGTIAYEQYF. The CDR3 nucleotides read TGTGCCAGCAGCCATTCGACAGGGACGATCGCCTACGAGCAGTACTTC.

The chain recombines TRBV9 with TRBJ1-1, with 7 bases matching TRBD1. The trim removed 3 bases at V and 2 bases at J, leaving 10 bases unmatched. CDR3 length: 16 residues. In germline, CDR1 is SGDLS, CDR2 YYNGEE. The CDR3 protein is CASSDPMTGYNTEAFF. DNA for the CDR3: TGTGCCAGCAGCGACCCAATGACAGGGTATAACACTGAAGCTTTCTTT. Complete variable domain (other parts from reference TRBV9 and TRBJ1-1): DSGVTQTPKHLITATGQRVTLRCSPRSGDLSVYWYQQSLDQGLQFLIQYYNGEERAKGNILERFSAQQFPDLHSELNLSSLELGDSALYFCASSDPMTGYNTEAFFGQGTRLTVV.

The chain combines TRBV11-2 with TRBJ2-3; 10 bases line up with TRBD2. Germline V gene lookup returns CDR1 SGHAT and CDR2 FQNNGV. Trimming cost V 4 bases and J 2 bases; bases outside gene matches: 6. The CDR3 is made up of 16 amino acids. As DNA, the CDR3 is TGTGCCAGCAGCTCCCTACTAGCGGGATACACAGATACGCAGTATTTT. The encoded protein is CASSSLLAGYTDTQYF. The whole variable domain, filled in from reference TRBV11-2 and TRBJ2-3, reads EAGVAQSPRYKIIEKRQSVAFWCNPISGHATLYWYQQILGQGPKLLIQFQNNGVVDDSQLPKDRFSAERLKGVDSTLKIQPAKLEDSAVYLCASSSLLAGYTDTQYFGPGTRLTVL.